Listed below are T cell receptor beta chains from one sample, sequenced in a study of CD8 T cells in ankylosing spondylitis. TCRdb passed the 5' RACE reads through MiXCR, listing each CDR3 protein once. This sample has some 300,000 distinct CDR3 sequences, with roughly 20% found just once. Sequenced sample: blood, either unsorted or a sorted T cell fraction (not recorded which). Receptors were obtained from a female donor with ankylosing spondylitis or in good health (not recorded which). The CDR3 runs from the conserved cysteine through the conserved F or W. The order of the fields is CDR3 length, V gene, J gene, clone size, D gene, CDR3 DNA, CDR3 protein. D genes are given only for firm matches. Clone size is shown for a subset of rows, as once, few, many or a class of expanded clone.

16	TRBV7-2	TRBJ2-1	few	TRBD2	TGTGCCAGCTCAGGGCCCCTAGCGGGCGCCTACAATGAGCAGTTCTTC	CASSGPLAGAYNEQFF
14	TRBV20-1	TRBJ2-3	.	.	TGCAGCCAGTCTAGGGTGGTTAGCACAGATACGCAGTATTTT	CSQSRVVSTDTQYF
15	TRBV20-1	TRBJ2-1	.	.	TGCAGTGCTAGAGAGCGTAGGAGCAACCACTGGGAGCAGTTCTTC	CSARERRSNHWEQFF
15	TRBV7-2	TRBJ2-1	few	TRBD2	TGTGCCAGCAGCTTCGGACTAGCGGCCAACAATGAGCAGTTCTTC	CASSFGLAANNEQFF
16	TRBV6-2/TRBV6-3	TRBJ2-3	few	.	TGTGCCAGCAGCTCCTTCGCGACATTCAGGGCGGATACGCAGTATTTT	CASSSFATFRADTQYF
15	TRBV12-3/TRBV12-4	TRBJ1-2	few	TRBD1	TGTGCCAGCAGCTCAAGACAGGGAGGCTTGTATGGCTACACCTTC	CASSSRQGGLYGYTF
20	TRBV11-1	TRBJ2-2	.	.	TGTGCCAGCAGCTTCCCTCAACCCCCGGAGGAGGGTGGTAACACCGGGGAGCTGTTTTTT	CASSFPQPPEEGGNTGELFF
15	TRBV3-1	TRBJ2-3	.	.	TGTGCCAGCAGCCCTCCTGGCGGGCTCACAGATACGCAGTATTTT	CASSPPGGLTDTQYF
14	TRBV7-8	TRBJ2-1	.	.	TGTGCCAGCAGCTTAGCGACTACCTACAATGAGCAGTTCTTC	CASSLATTYNEQFF
13	TRBV5-1	TRBJ1-1	.	.	TGCGCCAGCAAGGGAGGCGTGAACACTGAAGCTTTCTTT	CASKGGVNTEAFF
19	TRBV12-3/TRBV12-4	TRBJ2-2	few	TRBD2	TGTGCCAGCAGTTTGGGGACTAGCGCCATCAGGTCATGGACCGGGGAGCTGTTTTTT	CASSLGTSAIRSWTGELFF
13	TRBV29-1	TRBJ1-1	.	TRBD1	TGCAGCGCATCCACAGGGGGCCAAACTGAAGCTTTCTTT	CSASTGGQTEAFF
14	TRBV5-1	TRBJ1-1	.	.	TGCGCCAGCAGCTTGCTACGAAGGGATACTGAAGCTTTCTTT	CASSLLRRDTEAFF
16	TRBV4-2	TRBJ2-7	few	TRBD2	TGTGCCAGCAGCCAAGGGGAGGGAGGGACCGCCTACGAGCAGTACTTC	CASSQGEGGTAYEQYF
16	TRBV6-2/TRBV6-3	TRBJ2-1	many	.	TGTGCCAGCAGTTTGGACCGGACTTACAATGATGGGGGGCAGTTCTTC	CASSLDRTYNDGGQFF
13	TRBV10-3	TRBJ2-2	many	.	TGTGCCATCAGTGAGACTAGCACCGGGGAGCTGTTTTTT	CAISETSTGELFF
14	TRBV12-3/TRBV12-4	TRBJ1-1	.	.	TGTGCCAGCAGTTTAGAGGGAATGAACACTGAAGCTTTCTTT	CASSLEGMNTEAFF
14	TRBV7-2	TRBJ2-3	few	.	TGTGCCAGCAGCTTAGCGGAAGCCACAGATACGCAGTATTTT	CASSLAEATDTQYF
16	TRBV4-2	TRBJ2-7	many	.	TGTGCCAGCAGCCAAGGACCCCAGGGGCCTTCCTACGAGCAGTACTTC	CASSQGPQGPSYEQYF
14	TRBV4-2	TRBJ1-2	.	.	TGTGCCAGCAGCAACCTTCGGGAAGGTTATGGCTACACCTTC	CASSNLREGYGYTF
16	TRBV5-1	TRBJ2-1	many	TRBD2	TGCGCCAGCAGCTACCTAGCGGGAGGGCCAAAAAATGAGCAGTTCTTC	CASSYLAGGPKNEQFF
13	TRBV6-6	TRBJ1-6	.	.	TGTGCCAGCAGCTACGAGTACGGCCACACCCTCCACTTT	CASSYEYGHTLHF
15	TRBV11-2	TRBJ2-7	.	TRBD1	TGTGCCAGCAGCGTAGTGGGACAGGGTCTAACTCAGCAGTACTTC	CASSVVGQGLTQQYF
18	TRBV7-8	TRBJ2-1	.	TRBD1	TGTGCCAGCAGCTTAGCGATACCAGGACAGGGTCGCTACAATGAGCAGTTCTTC	CASSLAIPGQGRYNEQFF
15	TRBV20-1	TRBJ2-1	.	.	TGCAGTGCGATCAACAACAGGGAATCCTACAATGAGCAGTTCTTC	CSAINNRESYNEQFF
14	TRBV12-3/TRBV12-4	TRBJ1-4	.	.	TGTGCCAGCAGTGCCACGACAGAAGGTGAAAAACTGTTTTTT	CASSATTEGEKLFF
16	TRBV6-2/TRBV6-3	TRBJ2-3	.	TRBD2	TGTGCCAGCAGTTACGGGAGCGGGAGTGGGACAGATACGCAGTATTTT	CASSYGSGSGTDTQYF
16	TRBV11-2	TRBJ2-1	few	TRBD2	TGTGCCAGCAGCTGGACGCGGACTAGCGGAAGCAATGAGCAGTTCTTC	CASSWTRTSGSNEQFF
13	TRBV29-1	TRBJ1-1	many	.	TGCAGCGTTGAGGTAGCAGAGAACACTGAAGCTTTCTTT	CSVEVAENTEAFF
14	TRBV20-1	TRBJ1-5	.	.	TGCAGTGCTCGAAACAGGGTTGGGGATCAGCCCCAGCATTTT	CSARNRVGDQPQHF
21	TRBV5-8	TRBJ2-5	.	TRBD1	TGTGCCAGCAGCTTAGGACAGGGGGCCGTCCTAGCGGGCCCACCGGGAGAGACCCAGTACTTC	CASSLGQGAVLAGPPGETQYF
16	TRBV7-8	TRBJ2-2	.	TRBD2	TGTGCCAGCAGCACTCGACTAGCGGGGAACACCGGGGAGCTGTTTTTT	CASSTRLAGNTGELFF
16	TRBV5-1	TRBJ2-1	many	TRBD2	TGCGCCAGCAGCCTGCGGCTAGCGGGAGGATACAATGAGCAGTTCTTC	CASSLRLAGGYNEQFF
15	TRBV30	TRBJ2-3	.	.	TGTGCCTGGAGTGTACGTCGGATAGCACGAGATACGCAGTATTTT	CAWSVRRIARDTQYF
16	TRBV6-2/TRBV6-3	TRBJ2-3	.	TRBD2	TGTGCCAGCAGCCGCGCATCTAGCGGACCCACAGATACGCAGTATTTT	CASSRASSGPTDTQYF
12	TRBV5-1	TRBJ2-1	few	.	TGCGCCAGCAGCTTGGGGTGGAATGAGCAGTTCTTC	CASSLGWNEQFF
14	TRBV19	TRBJ2-1	.	.	TGTGCCACCAGTGGGGCGAAACCCTACAATGAGCAGTTCTTC	CATSGAKPYNEQFF
13	TRBV30	TRBJ1-1	few	.	TGTGCCTGGAGTGTAATCAGGGGAGGAGAAGCTTTCTTT	CAWSVIRGGEAFF
15	TRBV5-6	TRBJ2-3	.	.	TGTGCCAGCAGCCCGCGTCGGCCATTCACAGATACGCAGTATTTT	CASSPRRPFTDTQYF
11	TRBV20-1	TRBJ2-5	many	.	TGCAGTGCTAGAGACGGGAAGAGGCAAGAATTC	CSARDGKRQEF
14	TRBV25-1	TRBJ2-5	few	.	TGTGCCAGCAGTGAATTCTCGGGGGAAGAGACCCAGTACTTC	CASSEFSGEETQYF
11	TRBV6-5	TRBJ2-7	.	.	TGTGCCAGCTCCGGGGCGCACGAGCAGTACTTC	CASSGAHEQYF
15	TRBV6-5	TRBJ2-3	few	.	TGTGCCAGCAGTGTCACTCCAGGAATGGCAGATACGCAGTATTTT	CASSVTPGMADTQYF
13	TRBV6-2/TRBV6-3	TRBJ2-7	few	.	TGTGCCAGCAGTTACTCTCTCTCCTACGAGCAGTACTTC	CASSYSLSYEQYF
17	TRBV6-2/TRBV6-3	TRBJ2-2	once	.	TGTGCCAGCAGTTACCTCGGGGCTAGCCTGAACACCGGGGAGCTGTTTTTT	CASSYLGASLNTGELFF
13	TRBV20-1	TRBJ2-3	many	TRBD2	TGCAGTGCTCCTCTAGCGGGGGCGGGTACGCAGTATTTT	CSAPLAGAGTQYF
14	TRBV11-3	TRBJ1-1	few	.	TGTGCCAGCAGCTTGGGTCGGGGCGGACCTGAAGCTTTCTTT	CASSLGRGGPEAFF